The following is a T cell receptor beta chain sequence with its context. There is no known antigen for this receptor. One base away there is no much larger clone; base qualities are not given. This sample is part of a study of T cell responses to AZD1222 COVID-19 vaccine (dated by TCRdb to about 2021). Notes on the research overall: TCR sequencing was performed for approximately 240 trial participants, of whom some 200 were given two doses of AZD1222 and roughly 25 were given two doses of MenACWY control vaccine. Trial participants were enrolled by age into 18-55, 56-69 and 70-plus year subgroups, with roughly 160, 29 and 62 TCR-sequenced participants respectively. The study at large found these results: Nearly half of unique spike-specific TCRs reportedly recognized epitopes outside regions mutated in the B.1.351 and B.1.1.7 variants. Because no samples from the day 14 peak response were available, repertoires could be characterized only after the peak T cell response. Participants were mostly white British and included more females than males, and it was suggested by the authors that clonal diversity may have been underestimated. The 56-69-year group was small, and its depth increase did not reach significance, likely because of low power. CD4 TCRs associated with the vaccine covered the entire spike protein, and the dominant responses were in regions 160-218 and 743-854. Conclusions about previously exposed vaccinees are limited because only a handful of AZD1222 recipients were SARS-CoV-2 seropositive at baseline. A significant rise in spike-specific TCR breadth and depth was observed after two AZD1222 doses relative to day 0 and relative to MenACWY recipients.

Taken from cysteine to phenylalanine, the CDR3 has 14 residues. Kept here is only the CDR3 DNA, which spans 42 bases and is read in frame from base 1. Trimming at the junction amounts to 0 bases on V and 6 bases on J, and the germline ends lie 12 bases apart. The germline V gene sets CDR1 to SNHLY and CDR2 to FYNNEI. The meaning of the sample's time point label: about 28 days (+/-7) after the second vaccine dose. AZD1222 recipients with second doses at about 4 weeks or about 12 weeks were pooled, because spike-specific TCR depth and breadth did not differ between schedules. Vaccinee samples were obtained from the UK trials COV001 and COV002, which included a single-blind randomized controlled phase 2/3 trial of AZD1222 (ChAdOx1 nCoV-19) in healthy adults. For TCRbeta chain sequencing, PBMC samples from trial participants were taken at day 0 and at day 28 after the second dose. The CDR3 regions of human TCRbeta chains were analyzed by immunosequencing. Regarding the original processing steps: TCRs in the repertoires were matched against a reference library of SARS-CoV-2-specific TCRs that had been generated with the MIRA antigen-specificity platform. Breadth meant the fraction of unique TCRs that were SARS-CoV-2-associated, whereas depth meant the fraction of total T cells that were SARS-CoV-2-associated. Using the MIRA data, each spike-specific TCR was mapped to the spike region that the TCR reacts to and placed in a CD4 or CD8 class. Log10-transformed breadth and depth values were compared by one-way ANOVA with Sidak's multiple comparisons tests. TCRdb's version of the immuneACCESS table is confined to in-frame rearrangements and falls short of the full clone set. An unresolved V gene accounts for under half of the shortfall where checked; the remainder is of unknown origin. The D gene and trimming were derived from the DNA, and the V and J assignments and clone size from that table. The sample table records around 78,000 clones; less than 95% of these occur just once. About 3.1% of the sample comes from the top ten.

The rearranged chain carries TRBV2 and TRBJ2-7; the D gene is possibly TRBD1 or TRBD2, with 5 bases matching each. The source was peripheral blood, collected 28 days after the second AZD1222 dose. The receptor was isolated from an adult who received the AZD1222 COVID-19 vaccine. The CDR3 corresponds to CASSEAPTGLEQYF. The nucleotides are TGTGCCAGCAGTGAAGCGCCCACGGGGCTCGAGCAGTACTTC.